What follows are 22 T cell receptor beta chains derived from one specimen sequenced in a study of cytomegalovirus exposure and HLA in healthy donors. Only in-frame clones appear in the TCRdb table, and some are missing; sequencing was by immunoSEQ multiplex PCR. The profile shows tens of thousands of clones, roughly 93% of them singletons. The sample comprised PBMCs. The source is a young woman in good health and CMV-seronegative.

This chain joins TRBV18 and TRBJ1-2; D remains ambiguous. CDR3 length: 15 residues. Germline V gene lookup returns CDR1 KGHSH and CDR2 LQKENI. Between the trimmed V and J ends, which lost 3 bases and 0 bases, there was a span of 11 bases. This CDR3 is CASSPTLQTNYGYTF. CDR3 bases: TGTGCCAGCTCACCGACACTTCAAACTAACTATGGCTACACCTTC.

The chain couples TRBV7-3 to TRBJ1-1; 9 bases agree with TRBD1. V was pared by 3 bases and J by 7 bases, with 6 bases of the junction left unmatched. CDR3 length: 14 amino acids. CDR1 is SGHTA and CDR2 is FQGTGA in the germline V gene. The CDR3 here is CASSLGQGKNEAFF. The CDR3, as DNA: TGTGCCAGCAGCTTGGGACAGGGTAAGAATGAAGCTTTCTTT.

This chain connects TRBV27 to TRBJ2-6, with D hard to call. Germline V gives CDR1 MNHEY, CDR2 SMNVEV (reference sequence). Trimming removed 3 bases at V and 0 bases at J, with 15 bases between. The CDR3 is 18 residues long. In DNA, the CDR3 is TGTGCCAGCAGTTTTTTGACACAGATCTCCTCTGGGGCCAACGTCCTGACTTTC. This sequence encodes CASSFLTQISSGANVLTF.

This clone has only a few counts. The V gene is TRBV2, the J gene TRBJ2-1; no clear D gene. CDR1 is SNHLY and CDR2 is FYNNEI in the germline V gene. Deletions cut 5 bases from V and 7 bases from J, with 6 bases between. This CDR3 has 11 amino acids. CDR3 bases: TGTGCCAGCAGTTCTTTGAATGAGCAGTTCTTC. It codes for CASSSLNEQFF.

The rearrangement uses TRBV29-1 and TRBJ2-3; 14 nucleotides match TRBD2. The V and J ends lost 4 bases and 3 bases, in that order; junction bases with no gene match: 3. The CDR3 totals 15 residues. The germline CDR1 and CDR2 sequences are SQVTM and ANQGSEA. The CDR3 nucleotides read TGCAGCGTTGGGACTAGCGGGAGGATTACAGATACGCAGTATTTT. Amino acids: CSVGTSGRITDTQYF.

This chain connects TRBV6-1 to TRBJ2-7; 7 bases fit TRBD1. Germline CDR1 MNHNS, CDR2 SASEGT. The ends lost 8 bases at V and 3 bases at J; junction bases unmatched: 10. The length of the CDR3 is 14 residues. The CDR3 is CASGATGFIYEQYF. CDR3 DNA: TGTGCCAGCGGGGCGACAGGGTTTATCTACGAGCAGTACTTC.

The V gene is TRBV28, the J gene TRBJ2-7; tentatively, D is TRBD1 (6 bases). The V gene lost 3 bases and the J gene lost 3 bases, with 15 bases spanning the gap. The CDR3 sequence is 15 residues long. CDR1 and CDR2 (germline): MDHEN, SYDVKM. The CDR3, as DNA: TGTGCCAGCAGTTTCACCATGGCAGGGGACTACGAGCAGTACTTC. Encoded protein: CASSFTMAGDYEQYF.

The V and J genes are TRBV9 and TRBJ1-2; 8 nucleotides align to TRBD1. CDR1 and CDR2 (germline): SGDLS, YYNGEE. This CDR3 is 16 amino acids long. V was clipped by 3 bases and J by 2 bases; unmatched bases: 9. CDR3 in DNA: TGTGCCAGCAGCGGAGGAAACAGGGGGTTAAACTATGGCTACACCTTC. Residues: CASSGGNRGLNYGYTF.

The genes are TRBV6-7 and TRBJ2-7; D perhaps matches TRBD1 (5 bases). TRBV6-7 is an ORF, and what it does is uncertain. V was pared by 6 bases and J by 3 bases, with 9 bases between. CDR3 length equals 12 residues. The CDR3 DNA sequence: TGTGCCAGCAGCCTAAGGGGCTACGAGCAGTACTTC. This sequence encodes CASSLRGYEQYF.

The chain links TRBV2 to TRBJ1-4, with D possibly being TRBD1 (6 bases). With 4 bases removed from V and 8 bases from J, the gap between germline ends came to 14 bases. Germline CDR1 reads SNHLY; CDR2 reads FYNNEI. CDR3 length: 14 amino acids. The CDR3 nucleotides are TGTGCCAGCAGTGGATCAGGGGCTGGGGAAAAACTGTTTTTT. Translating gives CASSGSGAGEKLFF.

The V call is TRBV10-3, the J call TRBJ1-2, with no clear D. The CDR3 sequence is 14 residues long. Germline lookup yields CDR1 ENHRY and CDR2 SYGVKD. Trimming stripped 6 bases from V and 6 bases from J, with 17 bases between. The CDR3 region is CAIRASSVNHGYTF. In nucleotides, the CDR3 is TGTGCCATCAGGGCATCTTCAGTCAATCATGGCTACACCTTC.

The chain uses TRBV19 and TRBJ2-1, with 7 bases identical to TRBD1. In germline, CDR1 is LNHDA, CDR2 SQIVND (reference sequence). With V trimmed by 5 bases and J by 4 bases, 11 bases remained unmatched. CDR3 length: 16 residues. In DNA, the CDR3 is TGTGCCAGTAGTCGGGACAGACATTTTTATTACAATGAGCAGTTCTTC. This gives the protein CASSRDRHFYYNEQFF.

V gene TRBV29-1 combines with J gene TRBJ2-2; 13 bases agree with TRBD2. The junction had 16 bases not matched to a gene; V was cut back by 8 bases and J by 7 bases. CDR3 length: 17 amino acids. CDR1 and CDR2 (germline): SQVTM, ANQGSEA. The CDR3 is CSPGTSGGALSSGELFF. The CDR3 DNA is TGCAGCCCTGGAACTAGCGGGGGGGCCCTGTCTAGCGGGGAGCTGTTTTTT.

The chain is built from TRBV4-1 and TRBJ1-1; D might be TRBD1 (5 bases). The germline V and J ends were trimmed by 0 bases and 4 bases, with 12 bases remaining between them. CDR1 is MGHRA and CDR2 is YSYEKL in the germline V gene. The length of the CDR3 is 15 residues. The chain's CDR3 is CASSQEKNGGTEAFF. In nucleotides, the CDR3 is TGCGCCAGCAGCCAAGAAAAGAACGGGGGCACTGAAGCTTTCTTT.

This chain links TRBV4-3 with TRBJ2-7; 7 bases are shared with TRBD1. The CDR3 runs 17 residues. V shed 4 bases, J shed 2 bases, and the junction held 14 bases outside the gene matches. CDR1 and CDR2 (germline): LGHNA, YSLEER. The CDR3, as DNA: TGCGCCAGCAGCCCTAAAGGAACCGGGACAGCCCCCTACGAGCAGTACTTC. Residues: CASSPKGTGTAPYEQYF.

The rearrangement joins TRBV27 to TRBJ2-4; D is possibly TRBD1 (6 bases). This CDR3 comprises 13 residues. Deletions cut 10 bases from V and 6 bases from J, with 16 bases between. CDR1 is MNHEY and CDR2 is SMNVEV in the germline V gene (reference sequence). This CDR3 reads CATPFWDINIQYF. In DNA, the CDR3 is TGTGCCACCCCTTTCTGGGACATAAACATTCAGTACTTC.

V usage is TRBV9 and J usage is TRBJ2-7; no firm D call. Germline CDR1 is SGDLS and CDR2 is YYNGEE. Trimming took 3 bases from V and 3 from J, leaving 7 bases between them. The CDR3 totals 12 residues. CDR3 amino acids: CASSGQNYEQYF. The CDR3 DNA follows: TGTGCCAGCAGCGGACAAAACTACGAGCAGTACTTC.

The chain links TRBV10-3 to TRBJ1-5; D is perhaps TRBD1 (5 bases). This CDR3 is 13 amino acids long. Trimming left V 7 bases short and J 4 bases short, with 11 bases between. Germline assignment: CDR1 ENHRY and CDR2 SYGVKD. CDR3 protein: CAIKAQVNQPQHF. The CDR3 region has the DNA TGTGCCATCAAGGCACAGGTAAATCAGCCCCAGCATTTT.

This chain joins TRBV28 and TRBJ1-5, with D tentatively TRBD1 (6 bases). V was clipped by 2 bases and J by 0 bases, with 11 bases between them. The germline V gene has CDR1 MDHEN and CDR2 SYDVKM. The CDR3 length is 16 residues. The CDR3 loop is CASSLRTVYSNQPQHF. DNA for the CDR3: TGTGCCAGCAGTTTACGGACAGTTTATAGCAATCAGCCCCAGCATTTT. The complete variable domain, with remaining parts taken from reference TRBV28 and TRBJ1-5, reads DVKVTQSSRYLVKRTGEKVFLECVQDMDHENMFWYRQDPGLGLRLIYFSYDVKMKEKGDIPEGYSVSREKKERFSLILESASTNQTSMYLCASSLRTVYSNQPQHFGDGTRLSIL.

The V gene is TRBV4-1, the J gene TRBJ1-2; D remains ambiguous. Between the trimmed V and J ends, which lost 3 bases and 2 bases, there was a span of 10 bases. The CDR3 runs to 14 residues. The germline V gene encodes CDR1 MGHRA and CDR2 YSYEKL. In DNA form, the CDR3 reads TGCGCCAGCAGCCACTGGGCGGGGAACTATGGCTACACCTTC. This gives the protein CASSHWAGNYGYTF.

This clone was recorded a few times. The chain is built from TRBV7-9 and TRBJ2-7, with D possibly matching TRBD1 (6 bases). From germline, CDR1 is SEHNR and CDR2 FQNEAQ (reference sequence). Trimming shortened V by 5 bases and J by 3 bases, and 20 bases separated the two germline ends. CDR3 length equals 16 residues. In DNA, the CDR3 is TGTGCCAGCAGCCAAGTACAGGGCTGGGGAGTCTACGAGCAGTACTTC. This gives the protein CASSQVQGWGVYEQYF.

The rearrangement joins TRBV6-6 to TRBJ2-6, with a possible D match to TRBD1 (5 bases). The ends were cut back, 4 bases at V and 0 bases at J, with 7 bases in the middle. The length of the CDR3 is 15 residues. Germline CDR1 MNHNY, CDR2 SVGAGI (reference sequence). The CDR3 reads CASSSDSSGANVLTF. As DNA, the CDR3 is TGTGCCAGCAGTTCTGACAGCTCTGGGGCCAACGTCCTGACTTTC.